The 32 T cell receptor beta chains below come from one sample, sequenced in a study of T cell repertoires and leukemia-associated antigens (dated by TCRdb to the late 2010s). Library generation was performed with 5' RACE. TCRdb shows the sequencer as Illumina MiSeq. TCRdb itself trimmed the public reads at Q25 with fastp, ran MiXCR and retained productive beta chains. All rows with the same CDR3 protein become a single entry with the most common DNA and genes. This sample holds about 15,000 distinct CDR3 sequences; more than 30% were observed only once. The ten largest clones represent nearly 9.5% of the sample. Their target antigens are unknown. Sequences were obtained from CD3+ T cells sorted from blood and cultured. The source of these receptors is a female donor in good health.

There are a few counts of this clonotype. This chain connects TRBV9 to TRBJ2-1; 14 nucleotides align to TRBD2. V dropped 3 bases and J dropped 7; count of bases not matched to a gene: 9. Germline lookup yields CDR1 SGDLS and CDR2 YYNGEE. The CDR3 loop spans 17 amino acids. CDR3 residues: CASSAGTSGSGWNEQFF. In nucleotides, the CDR3 is TGTGCCAGCAGCGCCGGGACTAGCGGGAGTGGATGGAATGAGCAGTTCTTC.

Note on this clonotype: At one of its ends the junction is not consistent with the germline gene, which may arise from a read error. CDR3 amino acids: CTSSRTGNSYEQYF. For the CDR3, the DNA is TGCACCAGTAGTCGAACAGGGAATTCCTACGAGCAGTACTTC. The V and J genes are TRBV23-1 and TRBJ2-7, with a weak D call TRBD1 (6 bases). TRBV23-1 has ORF status, its function being uncertain. The CDR3 has 14 residues.

This clonotype is judged medium-sized. The chain has TRBV5-5 and TRBJ2-7; possibly TRBD2 for D (5 bases). Trimming left V 4 bases short and J 4 bases short, with 15 bases between. Germline V lookup: CDR1 SGHKS, CDR2 YYEKEE (reference sequence). This CDR3 has 14 residues. CDR3 bases: TGTGCCAGCAGCCCCGGGGAAGGATTTTACGAGCAGTACTTC. Translating it yields CASSPGEGFYEQYF.

V gene TRBV7-8 combines with J gene TRBJ2-3; D could derive from TRBD1 or TRBD2 (5 bases each). CDR1 and CDR2 from the germline V gene are SGHVS and FQNEAQ. V was shortened by 5 bases and J by 5 bases, with 20 bases between the two germline ends. This CDR3 is 16 amino acids long. The CDR3 DNA follows: TGTGCCAGCAGCGCAGGGTGGAGTGGAGGAGAAGATACGCAGTATTTT. Translating gives CASSAGWSGGEDTQYF.

The sample holds a few counts of this clonotype. This sequence joins TRBV15 and TRBJ2-3; D might be TRBD1 or TRBD2, each matching 6 bases. The V end was cut by 3 bases, the J end by 5 bases, with 21 bases between. In germline, CDR1 is LNHNV, CDR2 YYDKDF (reference sequence). This CDR3 spans 17 amino acids. CDR3 amino acids: CATSSLKAARGEDTQYF. In DNA, the CDR3 is TGTGCCACCAGCAGCCTGAAGGCGGCGAGGGGGGAAGATACGCAGTATTTT.

The gene calls are TRBV4-2 and TRBJ2-1; the match to TRBD2 covers 7 bases. This CDR3 has 13 residues. The junction had 7 bases not matched to a gene; V was cut back by 4 bases and J by 10 bases. The germline CDR1 and CDR2 sequences are LGHNA and YNFKEQ. The CDR3 DNA reads as TGTGCCAGCAGCCCGACCTGGCGGGAGGAGCAGTTCTTC. Translation: CASSPTWREEQFF.

This clonotype is medium-sized within its sample. The chain combines TRBV6-1 with TRBJ2-6; D gene unclear. The germline CDR1 and CDR2 sequences are MNHNS and SASEGT. CDR3 length equals 15 residues. Trimming shortened V by 2 bases and J by 4 bases, and 9 bases separated the two germline ends. CDR3 in amino acids: CASSESASGANVLTF. The CDR3 bases are TGTGCCAGCAGTGAATCTGCCTCCGGGGCCAACGTCCTGACTTTC.

This clonotype is deemed medium-sized. DNA of the CDR3: TGCAGCGTGGATATCGACAGGGGCAGAACTTTCTTT. It specifies CSVDIDRGRTFF. The chain combines TRBV29-1 with TRBJ1-1, with 8 bases lining up with TRBD1. Germline CDR1 is SQVTM and CDR2 is ANQGSEA. With 6 bases clipped from V and 12 bases from J, the junction kept 12 bases outside the gene matches. The CDR3 sequence is 12 residues long.

In its sample, this clonotype was seen a few times. The rearrangement links TRBV11-2 to TRBJ1-3, with 8 nucleotides matching TRBD1. CDR1 is SGHAT, CDR2 FQNNGV, per germline. V shed 1 base, J shed 3 bases, and the junction held 2 bases outside the gene matches. This CDR3 is built from 15 residues. The CDR3 reads CASSLGGTGGNTIYF. The CDR3 nucleotides read TGTGCCAGCAGCTTAGGAGGGACAGGTGGAAACACCATATATTTT.

Ten or more counts support this clonotype. Relative to the germline gene, one junction end is altered; a read error may explain this. The J gene is TRBJ2-5, the V gene TRBV7-2, with D hard to call. Germline V gene lookup returns CDR1 SGHTA and CDR2 FQGNSA. The CDR3 has 13 residues. CDR3 in DNA: TGTGCCAGCAGCTTAAACGCCCAAGGGACCCAGTACTTC. This encodes CASSLNAQGTQYF.

This chain connects TRBV29-1 to TRBJ2-1; 8 bases match TRBD2. The CDR3 runs 11 residues. The V gene's germline CDR1 is SQVTM and CDR2 ANQGSEA. CDR3 in DNA: TGCACGGGGGGGTCCTACAATGAGCAGTTCTTC. It is translated as CTGGSYNEQFF.

This clonotype has only one observation. The V and J genes are TRBV29-1 and TRBJ2-7; 10 bases agree with TRBD1. CDR3 length equals 13 residues. V lost 8 bases, J lost 1 base, and 5 bases stayed unmatched. The germline gives CDR1 SQVTM, CDR2 ANQGSEA. The CDR3 nucleotides are TGCAGCCTCAAGGGACAGGGGTCCTACGAGCAGTACTTC. It yields the protein CSLKGQGSYEQYF.

In its sample, this clonotype ranks as medium-sized. An end of the junction differs from the germline gene, which may be a read error. V and J are TRBV7-7 and TRBJ2-2; 9 bases agree with TRBD2. The germline V gene has CDR1 SSHAT and CDR2 FNYEAQ (reference sequence). CDR3 length: 15 amino acids. The CDR3 nucleotides are TGTGCTAGCAGCCCCGGGACTAGCTCTAACGGGGAGCTGTTTTTT. Protein: CASSPGTSSNGELFF.

The sample holds many counts of this clonotype. The chain is built from TRBV28 and TRBJ2-5; perhaps TRBD2 as D (6 bases). The CDR3 has 14 residues. V was pared by 6 bases and J by 7 bases, with 18 bases between. Germline V gene lookup returns CDR1 MDHEN and CDR2 SYDVKM. This chain's CDR3 is CASSPPRDSATQYF. The DNA for the CDR3 is TGTGCCAGCAGCCCCCCGCGGGATAGCGCGACCCAGTACTTC.

The chain links TRBV10-3 to TRBJ2-7; D possibly corresponds to TRBD2 (6 bases). The length of the CDR3 is 13 residues. Germline values: CDR1 ENHRY, CDR2 SYGVKD. V was clipped by 6 bases and J by 0 bases, with 9 bases between them. CDR3 region: CAIRRDGSYEQYF. The CDR3 nucleotides are TGTGCCATCAGGCGGGACGGCTCCTACGAGCAGTACTTC.

This clonotype showed up many times. The chain recombines TRBV7-2 with TRBJ2-5; 7 nucleotides match TRBD2. The CDR3 length is 16 residues. Germline V gives CDR1 SGHTA, CDR2 FQGNSA. V lost 7 bases to trimming and J lost 4 bases; unmatched junction nucleotides: 15. The CDR3 loop reads CASTLGLAAIGETQYF. CDR3 nucleotide sequence: TGTGCCAGCACCCTGGGGCTAGCGGCAATTGGAGAGACCCAGTACTTC.

In regard to this clonotype: Since a much larger clone is just one base distant, this may be a read error. V usage is TRBV7-3 and J usage is TRBJ1-1; 8 nucleotides agree with TRBD1. The CDR3 is 14 amino acids. CDR1 is SGHTA and CDR2 is FQGTGA in the germline V gene. The CDR3 nucleotides read TGTGCCGGCAGCCAACAGGGGGAAAACACTGAAGCTTTCTTT. Encoded protein: CAGSQQGENTEAFF.

The V and J genes are TRBV20-1 and TRBJ1-1; no reliable D call. Germline values: CDR1 DFQATT, CDR2 SNEGSKA (reference sequence). Trimming cost V 4 bases and J 1 base, with 13 bases left between them. The CDR3 is made up of 14 amino acids. The CDR3 here is CSAIRPYGNTEAFF. Written as DNA, the CDR3 is TGCAGTGCTATCAGGCCTTACGGGAACACTGAAGCTTTCTTT.

The V gene is TRBV12-3 or TRBV12-4, the J gene TRBJ2-7; 7 positions match TRBD2. The CDR3 runs 15 residues. After removal of 6 bases from V and 2 bases from J, the junction contained 10 bases not matched to a gene. The CDR3 is CASSRRDGLAYEQYF. CDR3 coding DNA: TGTGCCAGCAGCCGCCGTGATGGACTAGCCTACGAGCAGTACTTC.

The rearrangement joins TRBV9 to TRBJ1-1, with a tentative D call TRBD1 (5 bases). Germline lookup yields CDR1 SGDLS and CDR2 YYNGEE. Deletions cut 2 bases from V and 1 base from J, with 15 bases between. This CDR3 has 16 amino acids. The CDR3 DNA is TGTGCCAGCAGCGTGGGGCCCTTAATCCAGAACACTGAAGCTTTCTTT. Encoded protein: CASSVGPLIQNTEAFF.

This clonotype came up many times. No conserved phenylalanine or tryptophan is present at the end of the CDR3, so a read error is the likely explanation. This chain joins TRBV4-1 and TRBJ2-1; no clear D gene. Germline V lookup: CDR1 MGHRA, CDR2 YSYEKL. The CDR3 has 12 residues. V was shortened by 0 bases and J by 6 bases, with 3 bases between the two germline ends. CDR3 in amino acids: CASSQDPNEQFS. DNA for the CDR3: TGCGCCAGCAGCCAAGACCCCAATGAGCAGTTCTCC.

This clonotype occurred many times. V is TRBV24-1 and J is TRBJ2-3; TRBD1 matches at 7 bases. Trimming took 3 bases from V and 0 from J; bases not matched to a gene: 5. This CDR3 comprises 16 residues. Germline CDR1 KGHDR, CDR2 SFDVKD. The DNA of the CDR3 is TGTGCCACCAGTGATACCGGGACAGCAAGCACAGATACGCAGTATTTT. The encoded protein is CATSDTGTASTDTQYF.

This clonotype was recorded many times. The chain has TRBV12-3 or TRBV12-4 and TRBJ2-4; D perhaps matches TRBD2 (5 bases). This CDR3 spans 15 amino acids. V was shortened by 4 bases and J by 0 bases, with 10 bases between the two germline ends. Here the CDR3 reads CASSSDSQAKNIQYF. Here the CDR3 DNA reads TGTGCCAGCAGTTCGGACTCGCAAGCCAAAAACATTCAGTACTTC.

This clonotype appeared many times. The CDR3 region has the DNA TGCGCCAGCAGCTTACTAGCGGGCCGTGGAGATACGCAGTATTTT. Its protein is CASSLLAGRGDTQYF. The V call is TRBV5-1, the J call TRBJ2-3; 9 positions agree with TRBD2. Trimming removed 2 bases from V and 5 bases from J; junction bases left unmatched: 6. The V gene's germline CDR1 is SGHRS and CDR2 YFSETQ. This CDR3 has 15 amino acids.

This clonotype has only a few counts. The chain joins TRBV5-1 to TRBJ1-6; D is perhaps TRBD1 (6 bases). V gave up 3 bases and J gave up 13 bases, with 20 bases separating them. The CDR3 has 15 residues. Germline V gene data show CDR1 as SGHRS and CDR2 as YFSETQ. The DNA for the CDR3 is TGCGCCAGCAGCTCCAGGGGTGCGAGGGAATCGCCCCTCCACTTT. Translation gives CASSSRGARESPLHF.

This clonotype came up a few times. The gene calls are TRBV20-1 and TRBJ2-5; D possibly uses TRBD1 or TRBD2 (5 bases each). The CDR3 is made up of 20 amino acids. V was shortened by 5 bases and J by 4 bases, with 35 bases between the two germline ends. The germline CDR1 and CDR2 sequences are DFQATT and SNEGSKA (reference sequence). CDR3 sequence reads: CSAFSLGAAPFVREPETQYF. CDR3 nucleotides: TGCAGTGCTTTCTCGCTCGGGGCTGCTCCCTTTGTTCGTGAACCAGAGACCCAGTACTTC.

This clonotype was counted ten times or more. The chain joins TRBV6-1 to TRBJ2-7, with 11 bases aligning to TRBD2. The germline V gene encodes CDR1 MNHNS and CDR2 SASEGT. V shed 8 bases, J shed 6 bases, and the junction held 12 bases outside the gene matches. This CDR3 region has 15 residues. The CDR3 nucleotides are TGTGCCAGCGAGAGTTTAGCGGGAGGGTCGTCCGAGCAGTACTTC. Amino acid sequence: CASESLAGGSSEQYF.

The V gene is TRBV20-1, the J gene TRBJ2-7, with 13 bases identical to TRBD2. There are 14 residues in the CDR3. Germline loops: CDR1 DFQATT, CDR2 SNEGSKA (reference sequence). The V and J ends lost 5 bases and 7 bases, in that order; junction bases with no gene match: 8. The CDR3 spells CSAGLAGALGEQYF. The CDR3 nucleotides are TGCAGTGCTGGACTAGCGGGAGCCCTCGGGGAGCAGTACTTC.

As regards this clonotype: A much larger clone is a single base away; this may be a read error. This chain joins TRBV19 and TRBJ2-1, with 7 positions matching TRBD2. Germline CDR1 and CDR2: LNHDA and SQIVND (reference sequence). The length of the CDR3 is 16 residues. Germline trimming cut 0 bases from V and 6 bases from J; bases unmatched to any gene: 8. The CDR3 nucleotides are TGTGCCAGTAGTATAGATCGGGCGGGAGAGCTCAATGAGCAGTTCTTC. Amino acids: CASSIDRAGELNEQFF.

This clonotype was counted only a few times. The V and J genes are TRBV20-1 and TRBJ2-3; no firm D call. Germline V lookup: CDR1 DFQATT, CDR2 SNEGSKA (reference sequence). Trimming took 5 bases from V and 0 from J, leaving 12 bases between them. The CDR3 covers 14 residues. The CDR3 loop is CSASQARSTDTQYF. DNA of the CDR3: TGCAGTGCTTCGCAGGCGCGGAGCACAGATACGCAGTATTTT.

The V gene is TRBV20-1, the J gene TRBJ2-7, with TRBD2 matching 8 bases. The J call is doubtful: the DNA matches TRBJ2-3 better. Per germline, CDR1 DFQATT and CDR2 SNEGSKA (reference sequence). The CDR3 contains 14 residues. The CDR3 is CSVANSGDTDTQYF. For the CDR3, the DNA is TGCAGTGTCGCGAATAGCGGGGACACAGATACGCAGTATTTT.

This clonotype is deemed medium-sized. The chain combines TRBV20-1 with TRBJ2-1; 11 bases line up with TRBD2. The CDR3 covers 15 residues. Trimming took 3 bases from V and 4 from J; bases not matched to a gene: 5. The V gene's germline CDR1 is DFQATT and CDR2 SNEGSKA (reference sequence). For the CDR3, the DNA is TGCAGTGCTAGGGCCGGGACTAGCGGATACAATGAGCAGTTCTTC. It encodes CSARAGTSGYNEQFF.